This entry is about one T cell receptor beta chain. The data originate from a study of blood T cell repertoires in COVID-19. The V end lost 1 base, the J end lost 0 bases, and 12 bases lay between the germline ends. CDR1 and CDR2 from the germline V gene are SGHTA and FQGNSA. The CDR3 is made up of 17 amino acids. TCRdb keeps only in-frame clones here, not all; method: immunoSEQ multiplex PCR. This repertoire shows some 390,000 clones, around 87% found once; its top ten account for about 2.5%. This sequence originates from a woman aged 55-69 years with COVID-19, enrolled during active disease. Sequencing used peripheral blood. The rearrangement joins TRBV7-2 to TRBJ2-2, with a weak D call TRBD2 (6 bases). The CDR3 region has the DNA TGTGCCAGCAGCTTAGTAGGGAGGCAGACGAACACCGGGGAGCTGTTTTTT. It codes for CASSLVGRQTNTGELFF.